Described below is a single T cell receptor beta chain sequence and its context. Its antigen is as yet unknown. CDR1 and CDR2 (germline): MDHEN, SYDVKM. The length of the CDR3 is 14 residues. V was clipped by 4 bases and J by 10 bases; unmatched bases: 10. 13 Jbeta primers and 60 Vbeta primers were used for the PCR. Produced via immunoSEQ multiplex PCR; TCRdb's table is partial and in-frame only. Among more than 65,000 clones, roughly 79% were seen once, and the ten largest hold 6%. The data are from a study of cytomegalovirus exposure and HLA in healthy donors. Study results and limitations: Data from an earlier analysis indicated that most TCR beta V segments were productive either about 87% or about 30% of the time. Specific recognition of CMV antigens was confirmed in vitro for a few chains (all CMV-associated).

This sequence originates from a female donor in good health and CMV-seronegative. Sequenced input: PBMCs. V is TRBV28 and J is TRBJ2-4; 7 nucleotides match TRBD2. As DNA, the CDR3 is TGTGCCAGCAGTTCCCCCTTAGGGACTACTATTCAGTACTTC. The encoded protein is CASSSPLGTTIQYF.